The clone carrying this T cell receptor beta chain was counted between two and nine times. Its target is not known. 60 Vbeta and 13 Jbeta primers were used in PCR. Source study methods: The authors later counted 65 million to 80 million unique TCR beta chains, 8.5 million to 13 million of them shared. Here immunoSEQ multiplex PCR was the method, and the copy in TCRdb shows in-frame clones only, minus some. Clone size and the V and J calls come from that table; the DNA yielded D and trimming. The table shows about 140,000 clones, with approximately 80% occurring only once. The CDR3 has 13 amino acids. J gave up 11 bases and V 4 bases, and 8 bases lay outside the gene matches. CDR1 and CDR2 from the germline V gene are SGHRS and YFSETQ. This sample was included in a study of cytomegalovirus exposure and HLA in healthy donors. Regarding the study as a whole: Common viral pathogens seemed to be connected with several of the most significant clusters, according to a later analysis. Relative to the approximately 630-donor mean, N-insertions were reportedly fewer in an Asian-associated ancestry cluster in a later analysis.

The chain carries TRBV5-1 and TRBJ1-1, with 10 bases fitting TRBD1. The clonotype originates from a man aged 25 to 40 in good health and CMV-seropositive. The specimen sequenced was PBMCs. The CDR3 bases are TGCGCCAGCAGCATAGACAGGGGGCAAGGGGCTTTCTTT. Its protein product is CASSIDRGQGAFF.